This entry lists 2 T cell receptor beta chains sequenced from one sample in a study of identical twins. TCRdb independently ran MiXCR on the 5' RACE reads; one entry per CDR3 protein. The sample contains roughly 750,000 distinct CDR3 sequences, approximately 22% of which appear only once. This sample also belongs to another study, concerning T cells expressing NK-cell markers.

Sequences were obtained from PBMCs. The receptors come from a woman between 18 and 29 years old in good health.

This clonotype has a count of ten or more. The chain couples TRBV3-1 to TRBJ2-7; D unresolved. In germline, CDR1 is LGHDT, CDR2 YNNKEL (reference sequence). Trimming shortened V by 6 bases and J by 4 bases, and 16 bases separated the two germline ends. The CDR3 totals 14 residues. Here the CDR3 DNA reads TGTGCCAGCAGTACGGAAGTCTTCCCTTACGAGCAGTACTTC. It translates to CASSTEVFPYEQYF.

The chain employs TRBV10-3 and TRBJ2-1; D is undetermined. Germline-derived CDR1 and CDR2 are ENHRY and SYGVKD. The germline V and J ends were trimmed by 4 bases and 8 bases, with 12 bases remaining between them. This CDR3 spans 13 amino acids. The DNA of the CDR3 is TGTGCCATCAGTGGACGTCTTGGGCATGAGCAGTTCTTC. Protein: CAISGRLGHEQFF.